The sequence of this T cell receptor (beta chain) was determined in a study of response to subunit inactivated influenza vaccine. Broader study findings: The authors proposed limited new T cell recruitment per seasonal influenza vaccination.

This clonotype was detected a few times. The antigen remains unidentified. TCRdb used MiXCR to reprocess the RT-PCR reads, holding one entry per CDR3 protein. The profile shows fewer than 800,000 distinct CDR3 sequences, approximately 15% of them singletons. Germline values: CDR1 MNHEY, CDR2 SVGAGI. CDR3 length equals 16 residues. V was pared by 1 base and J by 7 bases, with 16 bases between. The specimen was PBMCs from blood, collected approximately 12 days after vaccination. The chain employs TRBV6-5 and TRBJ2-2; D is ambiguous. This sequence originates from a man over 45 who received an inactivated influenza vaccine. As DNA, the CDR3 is TGTGCCAGCAGTTACTTAAAAGACATCTTTGGCGGGGAGCTGTTTTTT. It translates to CASSYLKDIFGGELFF.